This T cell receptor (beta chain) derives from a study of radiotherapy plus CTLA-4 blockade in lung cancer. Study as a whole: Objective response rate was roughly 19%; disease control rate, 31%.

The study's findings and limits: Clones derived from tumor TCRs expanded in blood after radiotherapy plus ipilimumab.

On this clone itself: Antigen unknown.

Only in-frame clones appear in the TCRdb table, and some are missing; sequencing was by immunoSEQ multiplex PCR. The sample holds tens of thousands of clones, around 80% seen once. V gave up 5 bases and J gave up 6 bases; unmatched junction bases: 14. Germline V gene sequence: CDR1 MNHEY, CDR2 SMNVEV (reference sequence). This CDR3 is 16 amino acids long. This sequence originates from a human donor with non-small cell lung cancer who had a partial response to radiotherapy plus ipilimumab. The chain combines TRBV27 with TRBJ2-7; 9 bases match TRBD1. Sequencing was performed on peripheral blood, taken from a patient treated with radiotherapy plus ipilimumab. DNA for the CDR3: TGTGCCAGCAGTCCCATCCCCTGGGACAGGGCTTCCGAGCAGTACTTC. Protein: CASSPIPWDRASEQYF.